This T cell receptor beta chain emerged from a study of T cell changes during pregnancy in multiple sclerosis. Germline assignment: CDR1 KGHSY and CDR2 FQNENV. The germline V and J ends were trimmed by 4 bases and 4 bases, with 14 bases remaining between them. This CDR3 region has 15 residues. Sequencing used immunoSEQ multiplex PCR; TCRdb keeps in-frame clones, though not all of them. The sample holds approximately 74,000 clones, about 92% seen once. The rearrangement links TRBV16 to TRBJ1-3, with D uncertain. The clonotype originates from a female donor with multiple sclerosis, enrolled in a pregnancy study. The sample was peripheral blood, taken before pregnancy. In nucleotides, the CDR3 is TGTGCCAGCAGCCTTCTAAGCGAGGCCGGAAACACCATATATTTT. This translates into CASSLLSEAGNTIYF.